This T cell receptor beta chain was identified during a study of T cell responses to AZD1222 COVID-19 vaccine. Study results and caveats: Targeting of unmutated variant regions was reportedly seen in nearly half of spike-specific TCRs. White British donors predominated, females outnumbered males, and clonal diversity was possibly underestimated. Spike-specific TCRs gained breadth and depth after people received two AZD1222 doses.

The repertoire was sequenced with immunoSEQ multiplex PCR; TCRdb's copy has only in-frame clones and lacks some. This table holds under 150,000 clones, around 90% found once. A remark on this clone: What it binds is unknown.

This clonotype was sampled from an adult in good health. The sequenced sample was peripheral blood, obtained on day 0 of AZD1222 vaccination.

The CDR3 is CASSLGYEQYF. CDR3 DNA sequence: TGTGCCAGCAGCTTGGGCTACGAGCAGTACTTC. This chain connects TRBV5-8 to TRBJ2-7; D gene ambiguous. CDR3 length equals 11 residues. Trimming cost V 0 bases and J 3 bases, with 1 base left between them. Looked up from germline, CDR1 is SGHTS and CDR2 is YDEGEE.